This T cell receptor beta chain is drawn from a study of T cells in localized non-small cell lung cancer. Study conclusions and caveats: An association was observed between higher blood T cell density and longer overall survival. Of the tissues analyzed, uninvolved adjacent lung showed maximal T cell clonality, greater than tumor.

Sequenced by immunoSEQ multiplex PCR; TCRdb stores in-frame clones only, minus some. Here the sample spans about 35,000 clones, about 91% being singletons. As regards this clone: Its antigen is unidentified.

The CDR3 length is 17 residues. V was clipped by 4 bases and J by 0 bases, with 16 bases between them. Germline loops: CDR1 SGHTA, CDR2 FQGNSA. This specimen was peripheral blood mononuclear cells, taken before any cancer treatment. The chain has TRBV7-2 and TRBJ2-1, with D maybe TRBD1 (5 bases). The clonotype originates from a female donor older than 55 with stage II lung adenocarcinoma. CDR3 nucleotides: TGTGCCAGCAGCTCCAGGGCTTTCTTGAGCTCCTACAATGAGCAGTTCTTC. Amino acids: CASSSRAFLSSYNEQFF.